The clone carrying this T cell receptor beta chain was recorded at least ten times. Its antigen remains unidentified. The data are from a study of regulatory T cells in long-lasting Graves disease. Findings and limits, study-wide: The study found lower TCR diversity in persistent Graves' patients than in newly diagnosed ones. Persistent cases favored TRBV28, TRBJ1-2 and TRBJ2-5.

Construction of the TCR beta libraries employed iRepertoire HTBI primers in conjunction with Arm-PCR of CDR3 regions. TCRdb itself ran the multiplex PCR reads through MiXCR, one entry per CDR3 protein. The repertoire holds some 470,000 distinct CDR3 sequences, with 20% to 25% as singletons. The time point denotes: persistent/refractory GD, antithyroid drugs over 5 years with positive TRAb. PBMC-derived RNA was used for the TCR library. Tubes containing EDTA received 8 to 9.5 milliliters of drawn peripheral blood. The CDR3 totals 12 residues. Trimming cost V 6 bases and J 9 bases, with 15 bases left between them.

The rearrangement links TRBV12-3 or TRBV12-4 to TRBJ2-7; no clear D. This clonotype was obtained from a female donor with Graves disease. The specimen comprised peripheral blood mononuclear cells (PBMCs), sampled when the disease was refractory, from a patient treated with antithyroid drugs. The CDR3 loop reads CASSPNQRGQYF. In nucleotides, the CDR3 is TGTGCCAGCAGCCCTAACCAACGCGGGCAGTACTTC.